A single sample gave rise to the 2 T cell receptor beta chains below, sequenced in a study of blood T cell repertoires in COVID-19. This table comes from immunoSEQ multiplex PCR, and its TCRdb copy is limited to in-frame clones, with some not included. The table lists 200,000 to 250,000 clones, around four fifths of them singletons. Sequences were obtained from peripheral blood. These receptors originate from a woman aged 60-70 years with active or convalescent COVID-19.

The chain uses TRBV5-6 and TRBJ2-2; possible D gene TRBD2, 6 bases. V was shortened by 4 bases and J by 2 bases, with 18 bases between the two germline ends. Per the germline V gene, CDR1 is SGHDT and CDR2 is YYEEEE. CDR3 length: 17 amino acids. CDR3 nucleotides: TGTGCCAGCAGCCCTCTCGGGGACTTACCTAACACCGGGGAGCTGTTTTTT. Protein sequence: CASSPLGDLPNTGELFF.

The chain combines TRBV3-1 (or the pseudogene TRBV3-2) with TRBJ2-1, with 8 bases aligning to TRBD2. CDR3 length: 14 residues. The V gene's germline CDR1 is LGHDT and CDR2 YNNKEL (reference sequence). The V and J ends lost 9 bases and 7 bases, in that order; junction bases with no gene match: 11. The CDR3: CASSQRERENEQFF. As DNA, the CDR3 is TGTGCCAGTAGTCAACGGGAGCGGGAGAATGAGCAGTTCTTC.